This T cell receptor (beta chain) appears in the sequencing data of a study of T cell responses to AZD1222 COVID-19 vaccine. Points from the study as a whole: Targets within unmutated variant regions were reportedly found for nearly half of spike-specific TCRs.

Remarks on this clone: The antigen is unknown.

The method was immunoSEQ multiplex PCR; TCRdb's version includes in-frame clones alone and lacks a portion of them. The sample records about 220,000 clones, around 93% being singletons. Germline V lookup: CDR1 SEHNR, CDR2 FQNEAQ (reference sequence). Trimming pared 5 bases from V and 9 bases from J, leaving 11 bases between. This CDR3 has 12 amino acids. The sample in question was peripheral blood, obtained on day 0 of MenACWY control vaccination. The rearrangement uses TRBV7-9 and TRBJ2-1, with D hard to call. This TCR derives from an adult in good health. This CDR3 is CASSPLTPEQFF. CDR3 sequence (DNA): TGTGCCAGCAGCCCCCTCACACCTGAGCAGTTCTTC.